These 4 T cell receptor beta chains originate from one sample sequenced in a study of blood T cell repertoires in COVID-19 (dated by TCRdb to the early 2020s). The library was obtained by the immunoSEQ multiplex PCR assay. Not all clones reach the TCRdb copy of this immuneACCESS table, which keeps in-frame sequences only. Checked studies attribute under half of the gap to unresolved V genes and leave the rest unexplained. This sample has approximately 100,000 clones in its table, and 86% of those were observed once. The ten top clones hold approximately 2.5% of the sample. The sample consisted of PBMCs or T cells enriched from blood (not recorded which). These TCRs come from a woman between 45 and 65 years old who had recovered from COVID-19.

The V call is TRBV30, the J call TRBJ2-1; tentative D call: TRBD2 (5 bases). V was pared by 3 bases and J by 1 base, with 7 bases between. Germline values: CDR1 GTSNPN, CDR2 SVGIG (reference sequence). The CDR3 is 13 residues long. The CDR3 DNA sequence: TGTGCCTGGAGGGGAGATTCCTACAATGAGCAGTTCTTC. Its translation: CAWRGDSYNEQFF.

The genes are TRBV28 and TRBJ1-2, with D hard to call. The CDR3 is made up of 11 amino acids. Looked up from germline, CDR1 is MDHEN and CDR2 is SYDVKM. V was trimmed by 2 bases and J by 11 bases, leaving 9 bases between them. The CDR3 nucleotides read TGTGCCAGCAGTTTAAGGCAGGATTACACCTTC. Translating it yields CASSLRQDYTF.

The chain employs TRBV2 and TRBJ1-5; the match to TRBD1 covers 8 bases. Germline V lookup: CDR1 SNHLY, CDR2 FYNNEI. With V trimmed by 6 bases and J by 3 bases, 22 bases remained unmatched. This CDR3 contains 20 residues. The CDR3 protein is CASSAISGGGLDRANQPQHF. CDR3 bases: TGTGCCAGCAGCGCAATTAGTGGGGGTGGTTTGGACAGGGCCAATCAGCCCCAGCATTTT.

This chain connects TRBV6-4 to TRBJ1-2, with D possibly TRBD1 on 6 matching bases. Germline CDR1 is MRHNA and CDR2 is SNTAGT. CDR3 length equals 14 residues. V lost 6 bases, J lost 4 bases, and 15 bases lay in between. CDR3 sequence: CASSGQTGSYGYTF. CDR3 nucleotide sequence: TGTGCCAGCAGCGGGCAAACAGGGTCCTATGGCTACACCTTC.